These 20 T cell receptor beta chains were all obtained from the same sample, sequenced in a study of blood T cell repertoires in COVID-19 (dated by TCRdb to the early 2020s). The library came from the immunoSEQ multiplex PCR assay. The table comes from immuneACCESS by way of TCRdb, which keeps in-frame sequences with V and J called. Part of the clones is missing from these tables; in studies checked, under half for an unresolved V gene and the rest for unknown reasons. The sample includes approximately 110,000 clones, with roughly 80% observed a single time. The ten largest clones add up to about 7.3% of the sample. Sequencing was performed on peripheral blood. The receptors derive from a woman between 40 and 55 years old with acute or convalescent COVID-19.

This clone was recorded once. V and J are TRBV5-8 and TRBJ1-1, with 8 bases matching TRBD1. The CDR3 is made up of 14 amino acids. With V trimmed by 3 bases and J by 1 base, 2 bases remained unmatched. Germline CDR1 and CDR2: SGHTS and YDEGEE. The CDR3 sequence: CASSYDRGNTEAFF. The CDR3 region has the DNA TGTGCCAGCAGCTATGACAGGGGGAACACTGAAGCTTTCTTT.

The chain combines TRBV3-1 (or the pseudogene TRBV3-2) with TRBJ1-6, with no clear D. Germline lookup yields CDR1 LGHDT and CDR2 YNNKEL (reference sequence). Trimming pared 4 bases from V and 7 bases from J, leaving 11 bases between. The CDR3 length is 14 residues. CDR3 nucleotides: TGTGCCAGCAGCCCTCCTGCGGGAAATTCACCCCTCCACTTT. It yields the protein CASSPPAGNSPLHF.

The V call is TRBV29-1, the J call TRBJ2-1, with TRBD1 as a possible D gene (6 bases). The length of the CDR3 is 11 residues. V lost 8 bases and J 9 bases, leaving 14 bases between the germline ends. The germline gives CDR1 SQVTM, CDR2 ANQGSEA. The DNA for the CDR3 is TGCAGCTCTAACAGGGATACTGAGCAGTTCTTC. Encoded protein: CSSNRDTEQFF.

The chain employs TRBV19 and TRBJ2-1, with D perhaps matching TRBD1 (6 bases). This CDR3 is 14 amino acids long. Germline CDR1 and CDR2: LNHDA and SQIVND (reference sequence). The V and J ends lost 0 bases and 8 bases respectively, with 11 bases between them. This chain's CDR3 is CASSIDAGADEQFF. In DNA form, the CDR3 reads TGTGCCAGTAGTATAGACGCAGGGGCCGATGAGCAGTTCTTC.

The chain joins TRBV7-2 to TRBJ2-7; the D gene is possibly TRBD2 (7 bases). With 2 bases removed from V and 3 bases from J, the gap between germline ends came to 11 bases. Per the germline V gene, CDR1 is SGHTA and CDR2 is FQGNSA. The CDR3 spans 14 residues. The CDR3 DNA sequence: TGTGCCAGCAGCTTAAGGGGGGGACACTACGAGCAGTACTTC. The encoded protein is CASSLRGGHYEQYF.

This clone was detected only once. V gene TRBV6-5 combines with J gene TRBJ2-2; a possible D gene is TRBD1 (5 bases). Germline V lookup: CDR1 MNHEY, CDR2 SVGAGI. The CDR3 spans 13 residues. The V and J ends lost 8 bases and 2 bases respectively, with 9 bases between them. CDR3 DNA: TGTGCCAGCCAGGGTACCAACACCGGGGAGCTGTTTTTT. Protein product: CASQGTNTGELFF.

This clone has a single count. The rearrangement uses TRBV3-1 (or the pseudogene TRBV3-2) and TRBJ2-5, with TRBD2 as a possible D gene (5 bases). Trimming removed 8 bases at V and 7 bases at J, with 11 bases between. The germline V gene encodes CDR1 LGHDT and CDR2 YNNKEL (reference sequence). CDR3 length: 11 residues. The CDR3 sequence is CASGVGGTQYF. The CDR3 region has the DNA TGTGCCAGCGGGGTTGGAGGGACCCAGTACTTC.

The rearrangement uses TRBV28 and TRBJ1-2; a possible D gene is TRBD1 (5 bases). Trimming removed 5 bases at V and 6 bases at J, with 22 bases between. The CDR3 contains 16 residues. The germline CDR1 and CDR2 sequences are MDHEN and SYDVKM. The CDR3 loop reads CASSPLAFTGGDGYTF. The DNA of the CDR3 is TGTGCCAGCAGTCCGCTCGCCTTTACAGGAGGGGATGGCTACACCTTC.

This chain connects TRBV5-1 to TRBJ2-5; 11 bases line up with TRBD2. The CDR3 spans 16 residues. From germline, CDR1 is SGHRS and CDR2 YFSETQ. V dropped 0 bases and J dropped 4; count of bases not matched to a gene: 5. This CDR3 is CASSLVAGGLLETQYF. Here the CDR3 DNA reads TGCGCCAGCAGCTTGGTAGCGGGGGGGCTTCTAGAGACCCAGTACTTC.

This clone appeared a few times. CDR3 in amino acids: CASSLAREGAGYTF. CDR3 in DNA: TGTGCCAGCAGCTTGGCCAGGGAGGGAGCTGGCTACACCTTC. The chain uses TRBV5-4 and TRBJ1-2; possible D gene TRBD1, 5 bases. Germline-derived CDR1 and CDR2 are SGHNT and YYREEE (reference sequence). Deletions cut 0 bases from V and 7 bases from J, with 13 bases between. The CDR3 totals 14 residues.

This clone was recorded only once. The rearrangement links TRBV30 to TRBJ1-4; D may be TRBD1 (5 bases). Germline V gene data show CDR1 as GTSNPN and CDR2 as SVGIG (reference sequence). Trimming took 7 bases from V and 2 from J, leaving 14 bases between them. The CDR3 totals 14 residues. The CDR3 protein is CAFAGRGTNEKLFF. CDR3 sequence (DNA): TGTGCCTTTGCCGGTCGGGGGACTAATGAAAAACTGTTTTTT.

The rearrangement links TRBV6-5 to TRBJ1-2; 7 nucleotides agree with TRBD1. Germline CDR1 reads MNHEY; CDR2 reads SVGAGI. This CDR3 contains 13 residues. V lost 5 bases to trimming and J lost 8 bases; unmatched junction nucleotides: 8. The CDR3, as DNA: TGTGCCAGCAGTACACAGGGGATGTGGGGCTACACCTTC. It yields the protein CASSTQGMWGYTF.

This clone was counted between two and nine times. The CDR3 sequence is CAWSAVRGIGEQFF. The CDR3 coding sequence is TGTGCCTGGAGTGCGGTCAGGGGGATCGGTGAGCAGTTCTTC. V and J are TRBV30 and TRBJ2-1; TRBD1 aligns across 7 bases. This CDR3 comprises 14 residues. Germline CDR1 reads GTSNPN; CDR2 reads SVGIG (reference sequence). Trimming removed 1 base from V and 9 bases from J; junction bases left unmatched: 9.

The V and J genes are TRBV29-1 and TRBJ1-2, with D unresolved. The CDR3 length is 17 residues. V gave up 4 bases and J gave up 3 bases, with 24 bases separating them. Looked up from germline, CDR1 is SQVTM and CDR2 is ANQGSEA. DNA for the CDR3: TGCAGCGTTGTTAGAACGTTTGGGCAGTCCGATTACTATGGCTACACCTTC. This encodes CSVVRTFGQSDYYGYTF.

In this sample, this clone turned up a few times. This rearrangement joins TRBV5-4 to TRBJ1-1, with D perhaps matching TRBD1 (5 bases). The germline V and J ends were trimmed by 0 bases and 4 bases, with 10 bases remaining between them. The CDR3 is 14 residues long. CDR1 SGHNT and CDR2 YYREEE come from the germline V gene (reference sequence). Here the CDR3 reads CASSLAGGGTEAFF. The CDR3 bases are TGTGCCAGCAGCTTGGCCGGGGGAGGCACTGAAGCTTTCTTT.

This sequence joins TRBV3-1 (or the pseudogene TRBV3-2) and TRBJ2-3; 8 nucleotides match TRBD2. Per the germline V gene, CDR1 is LGHDT and CDR2 is YNNKEL (reference sequence). The CDR3 is made up of 12 amino acids. V was pared by 8 bases and J by 5 bases, with 3 bases of the junction left unmatched. CDR3 in amino acids: CASRRGGDTQYF. The CDR3 coding sequence is TGTGCCAGCCGCCGGGGGGGAGATACGCAGTATTTT.

The rearrangement uses TRBV3-1 (or the pseudogene TRBV3-2) and TRBJ1-6; TRBD1 matches 11 bases. The CDR3 contains 14 residues. Germline lookup yields CDR1 LGHDT and CDR2 YNNKEL (reference sequence). V trimming: 8 bases; J trimming: 10 bases; junction bases outside the gene matches: 7. The CDR3 DNA follows: TGTGCCAGCCGCCTGGGACAGGGGGTCTCACCCCTCCACTTT. Its translation is CASRLGQGVSPLHF.

The chain employs TRBV7-9 and TRBJ2-7, with 8 nucleotides matching TRBD1. V was pared by 5 bases and J by 7 bases, with 16 bases of the junction left unmatched. CDR3 size: 16 residues. The germline V gene encodes CDR1 SEHNR and CDR2 FQNEAQ (reference sequence). In DNA, the CDR3 is TGTGCCAGCAGCCCTCATCGTGCGACAGGGGCTCGAGAGCAGTACTTC. As protein: CASSPHRATGAREQYF.

The chain couples TRBV10-1 to TRBJ2-1, with D maybe TRBD1 (6 bases). There are 16 residues in the CDR3. V was cut by 0 bases and J by 0 bases, with 9 bases left in between. Germline CDR1 is WNHNN and CDR2 is SYGVQD (reference sequence). The CDR3 reads CASSESQGLSYNEQFF. DNA of the CDR3: TGCGCCAGCAGTGAGTCTCAGGGGCTCTCCTACAATGAGCAGTTCTTC.

This chain connects TRBV5-5 to TRBJ2-7; TRBD1 matches 8 bases. Trimming took 2 bases from V and 2 from J; bases not matched to a gene: 3. The CDR3 consists of 14 residues. In germline, CDR1 is SGHKS, CDR2 YYEKEE (reference sequence). The CDR3 is CASSFRTGTYEQYF. The CDR3 region has the DNA TGTGCCAGCAGCTTCCGGACAGGGACCTACGAGCAGTACTTC. Together with reference TRBV5-5 and TRBJ2-7, the CDR3 gives the full variable domain: DAGVTQSPTHLIKTRGQQVTLRCSPISGHKSVSWYQQVLGQGPQFIFQYYEKEERGRGNFPDRFSARQFPNYSSELNVNALLLGDSALYLCASSFRTGTYEQYFGPGTRLTVT.